This is a list of T cell receptor beta chains from one sample in a study of control samples from healthy donors and cancer patients. Clones were sequenced by immunoSEQ multiplex PCR, and TCRdb holds only the in-frame ones, with some missing. The table has over 150,000 clones, 90% to 95% seen once; the top ten hold less than 15%. The sample consisted of PBMCs. These receptors all stem from a man aged 55-75 years with colorectal cancer. CDR3s include the opening cysteine and the closing phenylalanine or tryptophan. The order of the fields is clone size, J gene, V gene, D gene, CDR3 DNA, CDR3 protein. The D gene is left open where the match is weak. Not all rows give a size; the values are once, few, many and, for expanded clones, a class.

size: -; J: TRBJ1-5; V: TRBV21-1; D: -; DNA: TGTGCCAGCAGCAGTGGCGGGACAGGGCCATTATATAGCAATCAGCCCCAGCATTTT; CDR3: CASSSGGTGPLYSNQPQHF
size: once; J: TRBJ2-1; V: TRBV13; D: -; DNA: TGTGCCAGCAGCTTGGGGGTATCCTACAATGAGCAGTTCTTC; CDR3: CASSLGVSYNEQFF
size: -; J: TRBJ1-3; V: TRBV2; D: TRBD1; DNA: TGTGCCAGCAGGACAGGGGTTTTCTCTGGAAACACCATATATTTT; CDR3: CASRTGVFSGNTIYF
size: -; J: TRBJ2-7; V: TRBV27; D: -; DNA: TGTGCCAGCAGTTTTAAGAGCTCCTACGAGCAGTACTTC; CDR3: CASSFKSSYEQYF
size: -; J: TRBJ2-7; V: TRBV6-5; D: TRBD1; DNA: TGTGCCAGCGCCATTGGGGGACAGGGTATCCTCGAGCAGTACTTC; CDR3: CASAIGGQGILEQYF
size: -; J: TRBJ2-7; V: TRBV10-3; D: -; DNA: TGTGCCATCAGAAAGGACAGTAGCTCCTACGAGCAGTACTTC; CDR3: CAIRKDSSSYEQYF
size: -; J: TRBJ1-1; V: TRBV27; D: TRBD1; DNA: TGTGCCAGCAGCCCCGGACAGGGCGAGGGGATGAACACTGAAGCTTTCTTT; CDR3: CASSPGQGEGMNTEAFF
size: -; J: TRBJ1-5; V: TRBV19; D: -; DNA: TGTGCCAGTAGTATAGATCATGCGGGTAATCAGCCCCAGCATTTT; CDR3: CASSIDHAGNQPQHF
size: -; J: TRBJ2-7; V: TRBV5-1; D: -; DNA: TGCGCCAGCAGCTTACCCAGGGGCGAGCAGTACTTC; CDR3: CASSLPRGEQYF
size: few; J: TRBJ2-6; V: TRBV28; D: -; DNA: TGTGCCAGCACCCTGGGGGGTTTCTCTGGGGCCAACGTCCTGACTTTC; CDR3: CASTLGGFSGANVLTF
size: -; J: TRBJ2-5; V: TRBV27; D: -; DNA: TGTGCCAGCAGTCCAACTGACGGGCACCAAGAGACCCAGTACTTC; CDR3: CASSPTDGHQETQYF
size: -; J: TRBJ1-5; V: TRBV30; D: -; DNA: TGTGCCTGGTCACGCGGCAATAGTCAGCCCCAGCATTTT; CDR3: CAWSRGNSQPQHF
size: -; J: TRBJ1-1; V: TRBV6-5; D: -; DNA: TGTGCCAGCACTCAAGGGGGGCAGGGGCTTGAAGCTTTCTTT; CDR3: CASTQGGQGLEAFF